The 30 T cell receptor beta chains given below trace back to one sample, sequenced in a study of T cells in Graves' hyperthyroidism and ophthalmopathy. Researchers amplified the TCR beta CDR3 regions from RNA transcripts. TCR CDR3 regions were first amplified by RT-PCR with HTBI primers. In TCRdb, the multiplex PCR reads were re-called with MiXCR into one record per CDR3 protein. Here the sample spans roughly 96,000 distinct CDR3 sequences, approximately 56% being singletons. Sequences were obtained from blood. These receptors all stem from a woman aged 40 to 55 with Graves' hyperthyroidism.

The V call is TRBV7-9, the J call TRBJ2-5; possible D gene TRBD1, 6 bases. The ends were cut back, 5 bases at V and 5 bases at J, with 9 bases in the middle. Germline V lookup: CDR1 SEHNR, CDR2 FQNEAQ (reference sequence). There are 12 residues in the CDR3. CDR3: CASSLGAETQYF. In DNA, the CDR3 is TGTGCCAGCAGCCTGGGGGCGGAGACCCAGTACTTC.

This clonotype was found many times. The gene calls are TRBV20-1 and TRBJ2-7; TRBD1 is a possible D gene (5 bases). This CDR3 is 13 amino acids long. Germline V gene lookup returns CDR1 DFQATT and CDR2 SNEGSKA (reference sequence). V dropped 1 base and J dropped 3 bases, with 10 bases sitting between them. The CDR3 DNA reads TGCAGTGCTAGAGGTCAGGGTGACTACGAGCAGTACTTC. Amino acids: CSARGQGDYEQYF.

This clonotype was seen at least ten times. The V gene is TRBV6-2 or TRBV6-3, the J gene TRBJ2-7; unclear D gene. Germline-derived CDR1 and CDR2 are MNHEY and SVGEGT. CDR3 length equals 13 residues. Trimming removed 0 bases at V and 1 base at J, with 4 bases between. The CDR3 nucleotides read TGTGCCAGCAGTTACTCGATTTCCTACGAGCAGTACTTC. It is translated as CASSYSISYEQYF.

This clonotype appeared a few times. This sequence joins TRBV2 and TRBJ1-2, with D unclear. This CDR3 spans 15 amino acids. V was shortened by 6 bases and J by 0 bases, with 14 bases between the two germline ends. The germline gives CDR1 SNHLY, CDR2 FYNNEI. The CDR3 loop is CASSDPSPANYGYTF. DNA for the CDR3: TGTGCCAGCAGCGACCCCTCCCCAGCTAACTATGGCTACACCTTC.

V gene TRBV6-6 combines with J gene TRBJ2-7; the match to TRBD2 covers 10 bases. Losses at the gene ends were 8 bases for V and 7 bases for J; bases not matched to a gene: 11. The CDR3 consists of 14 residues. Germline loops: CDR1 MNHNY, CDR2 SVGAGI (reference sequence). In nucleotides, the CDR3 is TGTGCCAGCGTGGCTAGCGGGAGTCCGGATGAGCAGTACTTC. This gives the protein CASVASGSPDEQYF.

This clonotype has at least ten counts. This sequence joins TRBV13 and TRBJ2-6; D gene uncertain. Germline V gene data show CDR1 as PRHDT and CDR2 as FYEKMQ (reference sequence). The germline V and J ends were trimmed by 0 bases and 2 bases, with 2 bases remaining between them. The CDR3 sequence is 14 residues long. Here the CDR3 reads CASSLGPGANVLTF. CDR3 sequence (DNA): TGTGCCAGCAGCTTAGGCCCTGGGGCCAACGTCCTGACTTTC.

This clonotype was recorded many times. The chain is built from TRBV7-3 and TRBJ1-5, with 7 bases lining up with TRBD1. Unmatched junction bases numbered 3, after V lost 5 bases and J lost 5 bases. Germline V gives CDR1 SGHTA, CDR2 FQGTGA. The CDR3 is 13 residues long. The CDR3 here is CASSLDRDQPQHF. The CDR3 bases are TGTGCCAGCAGCCTTGACAGGGATCAGCCCCAGCATTTT.

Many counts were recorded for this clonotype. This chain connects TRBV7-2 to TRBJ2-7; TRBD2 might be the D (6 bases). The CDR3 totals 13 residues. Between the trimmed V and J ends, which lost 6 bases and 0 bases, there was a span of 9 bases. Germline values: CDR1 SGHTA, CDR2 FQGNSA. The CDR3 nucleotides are TGTGCCAGCAGAGCCGGGAGCTCCTACGAGCAGTACTTC. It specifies CASRAGSSYEQYF.

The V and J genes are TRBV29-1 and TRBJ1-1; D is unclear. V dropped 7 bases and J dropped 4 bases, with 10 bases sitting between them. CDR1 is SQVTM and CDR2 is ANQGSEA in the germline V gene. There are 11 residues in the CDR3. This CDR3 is CSAGVGTEAFF. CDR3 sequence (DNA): TGCAGCGCAGGCGTGGGCACTGAAGCTTTCTTT.

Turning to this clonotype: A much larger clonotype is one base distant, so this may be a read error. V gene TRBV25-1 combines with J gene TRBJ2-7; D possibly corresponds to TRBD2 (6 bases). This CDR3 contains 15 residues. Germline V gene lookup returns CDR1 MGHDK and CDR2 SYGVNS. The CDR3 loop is CASSVGTGPIYERYF. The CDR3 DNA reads TGCGCCAGCAGCGTAGGGACTGGACCCATCTACGAGCGGTACTTC.

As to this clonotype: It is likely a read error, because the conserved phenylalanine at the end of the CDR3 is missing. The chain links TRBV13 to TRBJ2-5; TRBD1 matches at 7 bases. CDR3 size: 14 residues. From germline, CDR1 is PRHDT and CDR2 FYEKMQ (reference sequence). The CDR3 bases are TGTGCCAGCAGTTCGGGACAGTCCCAAGAGGCCCAGTACTGC. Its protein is CASSSGQSQEAQYC.

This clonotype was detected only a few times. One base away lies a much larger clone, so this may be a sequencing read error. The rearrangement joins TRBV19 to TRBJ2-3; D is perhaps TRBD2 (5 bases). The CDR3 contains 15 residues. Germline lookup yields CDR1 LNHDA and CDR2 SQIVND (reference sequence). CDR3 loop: CTSSETAGWTDTQYF. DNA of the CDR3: TGTACCAGTAGTGAAACTGCGGGTTGGACAGATACGCAGTATTTT.

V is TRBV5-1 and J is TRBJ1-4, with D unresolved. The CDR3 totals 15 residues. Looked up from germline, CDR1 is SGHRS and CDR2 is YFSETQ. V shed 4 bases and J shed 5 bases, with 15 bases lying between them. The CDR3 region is CASSLEGNTNEKLFF. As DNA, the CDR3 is TGCGCCAGCAGCCTGGAGGGAAACACAAATGAAAAACTGTTTTTT.

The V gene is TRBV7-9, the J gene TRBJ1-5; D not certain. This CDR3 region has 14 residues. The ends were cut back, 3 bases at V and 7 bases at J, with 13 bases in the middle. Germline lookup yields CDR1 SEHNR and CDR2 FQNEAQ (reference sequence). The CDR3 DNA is TGTGCCAGCAGCTTCGGACTAGCGGGACAGCCCCAGCATTTT. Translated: CASSFGLAGQPQHF.

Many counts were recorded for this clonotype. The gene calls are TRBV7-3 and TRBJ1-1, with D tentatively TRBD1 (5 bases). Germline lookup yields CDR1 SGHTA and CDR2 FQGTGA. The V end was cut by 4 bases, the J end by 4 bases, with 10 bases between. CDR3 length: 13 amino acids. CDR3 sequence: CASSSSGFTEAFF. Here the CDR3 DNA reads TGTGCCAGCAGCTCATCAGGGTTCACTGAAGCTTTCTTT.

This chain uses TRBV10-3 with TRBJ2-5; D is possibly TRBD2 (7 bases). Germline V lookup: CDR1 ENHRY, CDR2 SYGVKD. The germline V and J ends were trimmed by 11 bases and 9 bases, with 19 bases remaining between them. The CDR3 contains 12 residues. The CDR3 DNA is TGTGCCGCCAGTGGCGGGGGCGAGTCCCAGTACTTC. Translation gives CAASGGGESQYF.

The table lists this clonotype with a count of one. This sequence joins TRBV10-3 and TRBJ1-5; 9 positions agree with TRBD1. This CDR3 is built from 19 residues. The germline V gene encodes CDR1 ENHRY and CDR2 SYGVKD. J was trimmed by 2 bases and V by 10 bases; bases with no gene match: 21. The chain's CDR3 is CASKNLTGQGRFGNQPQHF. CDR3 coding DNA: TGTGCCAGCAAGAATCTAACGGGACAGGGCCGATTCGGCAATCAGCCCCAGCATTTT.

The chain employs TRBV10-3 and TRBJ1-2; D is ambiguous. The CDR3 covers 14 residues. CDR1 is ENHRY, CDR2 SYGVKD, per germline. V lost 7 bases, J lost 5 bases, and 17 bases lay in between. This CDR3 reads CAITRGYPPYGYTF. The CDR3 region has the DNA TGTGCCATCACCAGAGGATACCCACCGTATGGCTACACCTTC.

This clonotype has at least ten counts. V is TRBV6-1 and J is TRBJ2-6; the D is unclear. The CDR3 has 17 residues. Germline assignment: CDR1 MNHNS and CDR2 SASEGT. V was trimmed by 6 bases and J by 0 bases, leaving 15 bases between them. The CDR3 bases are TGTGCCAGCAGCGACGACCTGCTGAGCTCTGGGGCCAACGTCCTGACTTTC. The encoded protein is CASSDDLLSSGANVLTF.

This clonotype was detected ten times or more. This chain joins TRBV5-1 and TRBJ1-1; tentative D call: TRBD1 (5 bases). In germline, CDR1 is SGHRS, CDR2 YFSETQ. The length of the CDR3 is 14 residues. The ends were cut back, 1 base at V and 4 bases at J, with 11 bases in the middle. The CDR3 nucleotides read TGCGCCAGCAGCTTGCGGCCAGGGAGCACTGAAGCTTTCTTT. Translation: CASSLRPGSTEAFF.

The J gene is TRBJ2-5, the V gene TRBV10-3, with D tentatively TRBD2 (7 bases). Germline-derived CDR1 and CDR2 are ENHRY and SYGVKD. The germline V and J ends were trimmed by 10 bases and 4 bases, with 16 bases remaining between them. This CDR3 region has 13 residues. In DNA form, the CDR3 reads TGTGCCACCCAAGTGGGAGGGGGAGAGACCCAGTACTTC. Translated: CATQVGGGETQYF.

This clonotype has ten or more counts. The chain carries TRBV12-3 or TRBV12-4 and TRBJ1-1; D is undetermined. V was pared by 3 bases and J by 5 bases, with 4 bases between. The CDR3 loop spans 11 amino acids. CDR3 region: CASSLETEAFF. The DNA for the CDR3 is TGTGCCAGCAGTTTGGAAACTGAAGCTTTCTTT.

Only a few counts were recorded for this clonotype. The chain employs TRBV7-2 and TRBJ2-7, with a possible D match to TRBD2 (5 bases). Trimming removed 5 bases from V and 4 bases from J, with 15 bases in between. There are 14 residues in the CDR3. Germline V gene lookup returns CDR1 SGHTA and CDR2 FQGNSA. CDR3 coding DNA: TGTGCCAGCAGCCCCGGGATAATCGGTTACGAGCAGTACTTC. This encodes CASSPGIIGYEQYF.

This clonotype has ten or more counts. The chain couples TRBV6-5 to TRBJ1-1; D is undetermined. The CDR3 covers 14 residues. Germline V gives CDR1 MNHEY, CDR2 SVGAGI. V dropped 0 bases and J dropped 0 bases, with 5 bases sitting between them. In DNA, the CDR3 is TGTGCCAGCAGTTACTCGAACCTGAACACTGAAGCTTTCTTT. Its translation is CASSYSNLNTEAFF.

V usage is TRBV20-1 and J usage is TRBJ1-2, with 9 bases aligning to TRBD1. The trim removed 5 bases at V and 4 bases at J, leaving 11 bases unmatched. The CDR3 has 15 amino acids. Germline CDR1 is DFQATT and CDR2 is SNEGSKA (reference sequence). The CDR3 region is CSAQKGQGSVYGYTF. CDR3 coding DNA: TGCAGTGCTCAGAAAGGACAGGGGAGCGTCTATGGCTACACCTTC.

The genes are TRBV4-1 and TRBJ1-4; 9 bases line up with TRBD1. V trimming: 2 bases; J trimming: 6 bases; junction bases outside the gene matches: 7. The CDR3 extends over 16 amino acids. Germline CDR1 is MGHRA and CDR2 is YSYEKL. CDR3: CASSQQRGQGDEKLFF. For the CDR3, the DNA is TGCGCCAGCAGCCAACAGCGGGGACAGGGAGATGAAAAACTGTTTTTT.

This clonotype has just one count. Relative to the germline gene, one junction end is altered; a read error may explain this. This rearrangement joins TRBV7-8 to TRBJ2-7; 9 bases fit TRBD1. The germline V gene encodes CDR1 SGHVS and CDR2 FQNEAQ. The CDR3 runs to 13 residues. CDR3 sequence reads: CASSYDRGNELYF. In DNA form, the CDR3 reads TGTGCCAGCAGCTACGACAGGGGGAACGAGCTGTACTTC.

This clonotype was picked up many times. CDR3 in DNA: TGTGCCAGCAGCTGGGGACGCGCAGTCGCTAACTATGGCTACACCTTC. Its protein product is CASSWGRAVANYGYTF. The chain has TRBV7-2 and TRBJ1-2, with D perhaps matching TRBD1 (5 bases). V was clipped by 4 bases and J by 0 bases, with 15 bases between them. Germline V CDR1 and CDR2: SGHTA, FQGNSA. This CDR3 is 16 amino acids long.

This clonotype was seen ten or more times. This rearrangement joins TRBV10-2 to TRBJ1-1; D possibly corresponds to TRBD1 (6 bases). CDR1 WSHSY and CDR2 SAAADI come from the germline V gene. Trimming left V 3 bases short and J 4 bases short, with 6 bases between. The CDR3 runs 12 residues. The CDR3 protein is CASSEGGTEAFF. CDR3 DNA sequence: TGCGCCAGCAGTGAAGGGGGCACTGAAGCTTTCTTT.

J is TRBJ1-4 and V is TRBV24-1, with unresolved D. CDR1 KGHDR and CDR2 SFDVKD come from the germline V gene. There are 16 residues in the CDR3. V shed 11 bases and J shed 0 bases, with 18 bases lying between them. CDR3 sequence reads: CASSPAKFATNEKLFF. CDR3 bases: TGTGCCAGCAGCCCCGCCAAATTTGCAACTAATGAAAAACTGTTTTTT.